The entry that follows covers one TCR beta chain sequence. Authors' methods: Counts of nucleated cells, estimated from reference gene primer amplification, were obtained. Assay: immunoSEQ multiplex PCR; the TCRdb copy retains only in-frame clones and omits some. For V, J and clone size, that table is used; D and trimming come from the DNA. The profile covers about 82,000 clones, with 83% appearing a single time and over 15% taken by the ten largest. This sample is drawn from a study of blood T cell repertoires in COVID-19. From germline, CDR1 is SGHAT and CDR2 FQNNGV. The CDR3 is 16 amino acids. V was shortened by 5 bases and J by 2 bases, with 18 bases between the two germline ends.

The V call is TRBV11-2, the J call TRBJ1-2; D is perhaps TRBD1 (6 bases). The clonotype was recovered from a woman between 55 and 75 years old with acute or convalescent COVID-19. Input material: peripheral blood. The CDR3 reads CASSTHGQLVNYGYTF. CDR3 DNA sequence: TGTGCCAGCAGCACCCACGGACAGTTGGTAAACTATGGCTACACCTTC.